This T cell receptor beta chain was captured in a study of blood T cell repertoires in COVID-19. At the level of the study: The study drew acute and convalescent COVID-19 samples from the United States, Italy and Spain. From T cells, B-cell-depleted T cells, or PBMCs came the material, which was cDNA or gDNA.

The germline V gene encodes CDR1 SEHNR and CDR2 FQNEAQ (reference sequence). The CDR3 runs 16 residues. V was clipped by 5 bases and J by 1 base; unmatched bases: 4. In the authors' workflow: Scientists estimated how many nucleated cells there were by amplifying reference gene primers. Sequenced by immunoSEQ multiplex PCR; TCRdb stores in-frame clones only, minus some. That table gives V, J and clone size, and the DNA gave D and trimming. This table holds roughly 140,000 clones, 75% to 85% found once. Sample: peripheral blood. V gene TRBV7-9 combines with J gene TRBJ1-5; 11 bases align to TRBD1. This receptor was identified in a woman between 45 and 60 years old in a cohort sampled during active or convalescent COVID-19. The CDR3 bases are TGTGCCAGCAGCCTTGGGACAGGGGGAAGCAATCAGCCCCAGCATTTT. Translation: CASSLGTGGSNQPQHF.